The 31 T cell receptor beta chains presented below share a single source sample, sequenced in a study of control samples from healthy donors and cancer patients. Libraries were prepared by immunoSEQ multiplex PCR; TCRdb keeps only in-frame clonotypes and omits some of them. The sample holds fewer than 200,000 clones, approximately 94% seen once. The sample consisted of blood. The receptors were gathered from a young man in good health.

The gene calls are TRBV5-6 and TRBJ2-5; 15 bases map to TRBD2. The CDR3 has 16 residues. With V trimmed by 4 bases and J by 1 base, 2 bases remained unmatched. Germline-derived CDR1 and CDR2 are SGHDT and YYEEEE. CDR3 residues: CASSGTSGRIQETQYF. As DNA, the CDR3 is TGTGCCAGCAGCGGGACTAGCGGGAGGATCCAAGAGACCCAGTACTTC.

V gene TRBV29-1 combines with J gene TRBJ2-2; no clear D. In germline, CDR1 is SQVTM, CDR2 ANQGSEA. V was cut by 4 bases and J by 1 base, with 7 bases left in between. The length of the CDR3 is 13 residues. The CDR3 protein is CSVVRRNTGELFF. In DNA, the CDR3 is TGCAGCGTTGTCCGGAGGAACACCGGGGAGCTGTTTTTT.

The chain links TRBV2 to TRBJ2-4; 7 bases are a match to TRBD2. V trimming: 5 bases; J trimming: 0 bases; junction bases outside the gene matches: 4. Germline V gives CDR1 SNHLY, CDR2 FYNNEI. CDR3 length equals 15 residues. The CDR3 nucleotides are TGTGCCAGCAGTCCAAGCGGGGTAGCCAAAAACATTCAGTACTTC. It encodes CASSPSGVAKNIQYF.

V usage is TRBV9 and J usage is TRBJ1-3; D is uncertain. Germline values: CDR1 SGDLS, CDR2 YYNGEE. This CDR3 contains 17 residues. V shed 0 bases and J shed 0 bases, with 13 bases lying between them. The CDR3 sequence: CASSVASRPLSGNTIYF. The CDR3 DNA sequence: TGTGCCAGCAGCGTAGCCTCGAGGCCCCTCTCTGGAAACACCATATATTTT.

This sequence joins TRBV19 and TRBJ1-1; 7 bases fit TRBD1. The CDR3 is 14 residues long. The germline V gene has CDR1 LNHDA and CDR2 SQIVND (reference sequence). Trimming at V came to 4 bases and at J to 5 bases, leaving 7 bases not matched to a gene. CDR3 DNA sequence: TGTGCCAGTAGTAGTCGGCAGGGGGTGACTGAAGCTTTCTTT. Translation gives CASSSRQGVTEAFF.

V and J are TRBV19 and TRBJ2-7, with TRBD2 as a possible D gene (5 bases). CDR3 length: 15 amino acids. V lost 4 bases and J lost 9, with 22 bases in between. Germline V lookup: CDR1 LNHDA, CDR2 SQIVND (reference sequence). Here the CDR3 DNA reads TGTGCCAGTAGTACCGGGGAAATGAGATACGAAGGGCAGTACTTC. Its translation is CASSTGEMRYEGQYF.

The rearrangement links TRBV5-1 to TRBJ2-5; possibly TRBD1 or TRBD2 for D (5 bases each). The CDR3 contains 14 residues. The germline CDR1 and CDR2 sequences are SGHRS and YFSETQ. V gave up 4 bases and J gave up 4 bases, with 14 bases separating them. CDR3 DNA sequence: TGCGCCAGCAGCCCCCCGGGAAGGGGAGAGACCCAGTACTTC. Amino acid sequence: CASSPPGRGETQYF.

This sequence joins TRBV19 and TRBJ2-3; 8 positions agree with TRBD2. The germline gives CDR1 LNHDA, CDR2 SQIVND (reference sequence). J was trimmed by 6 bases and V by 6 bases; bases with no gene match: 8. This CDR3 has 14 amino acids. The CDR3 spells CASRGLGTRDTQYF. CDR3 DNA sequence: TGTGCCAGTAGGGGGTTGGGGACTAGGGATACGCAGTATTTT.

V and J are TRBV27 and TRBJ1-2; D is possibly TRBD1 (5 bases). The V end lost 4 bases, the J end lost 5 bases, and 14 bases lay between the germline ends. The CDR3 loop spans 14 amino acids. Germline assignment: CDR1 MNHEY and CDR2 SMNVEV (reference sequence). In DNA, the CDR3 is TGTGCCAGCAGTTCCCTAGGGACCCCTTATGGCTACACCTTC. Translating it yields CASSSLGTPYGYTF.

Turning to this clone: Additional DNA sequences in this sample encode the identical CDR3. This chain joins TRBV5-1 and TRBJ2-3; 13 bases align to TRBD2. The V gene's germline CDR1 is SGHRS and CDR2 YFSETQ. J was trimmed by 5 bases and V by 5 bases; bases with no gene match: 8. The CDR3 runs to 16 residues. The CDR3 bases are TGCGCCAGCAGATTACGACTAGCGGGGGGTGGAGATACGCAGTATTTT. This codes for CASRLRLAGGGDTQYF.

The chain employs TRBV11-2 and TRBJ2-7; D unresolved. Trimming removed 3 bases at V and 3 bases at J, with 6 bases between. The CDR3 totals 12 residues. The germline V gene encodes CDR1 SGHAT and CDR2 FQNNGV. CDR3 region: CASSFLGYEQYF. CDR3 coding DNA: TGTGCCAGCAGCTTCCTAGGCTACGAGCAGTACTTC.

V is TRBV4-3 and J is TRBJ1-1; TRBD1 is a possible D gene (6 bases). Germline loops: CDR1 LGHNA, CDR2 YSLEER. The V gene lost 0 bases and the J gene lost 2 bases, with 19 bases spanning the gap. The CDR3 has 18 residues. CDR3 DNA sequence: TGCGCCAGCAGCCAAGAGGCCGGGGGCCGATTGGGTAACACTGAAGCTTTCTTT. It yields the protein CASSQEAGGRLGNTEAFF.

The rearrangement uses TRBV6-1 and TRBJ2-1, with 7 bases matching TRBD1. The CDR3 totals 18 residues. Trimming took 2 bases from V and 6 from J; bases not matched to a gene: 16. The germline gives CDR1 MNHNS, CDR2 SASEGT. The CDR3 region is CASSEYPTRAGGINEQFF. CDR3 sequence (DNA): TGTGCCAGCAGTGAATACCCAACGCGGGCAGGGGGTATCAATGAGCAGTTCTTC.

The chain recombines TRBV19 with TRBJ2-6, with 8 bases fitting TRBD1. Germline V gene lookup returns CDR1 LNHDA and CDR2 SQIVND (reference sequence). V shed 6 bases and J 4 bases; nucleotides not matched to a gene: 8. This CDR3 is 16 amino acids long. The chain's CDR3 is CASRPQGAAGANVLTF. CDR3 sequence (DNA): TGTGCCAGTAGGCCGCAGGGGGCGGCAGGGGCCAACGTCCTGACTTTC.

The rearrangement joins TRBV2 to TRBJ2-7, with D perhaps given as TRBD1 or TRBD2 (5 bases each). CDR1 is SNHLY, CDR2 FYNNEI, per germline. The CDR3 is 17 residues long. The V end lost 5 bases, the J end lost 2 bases, and 22 bases lay between the germline ends. CDR3 loop: CASSSYRDPTYPYEQYF. As DNA, the CDR3 is TGTGCCAGCAGTTCTTACCGGGACCCCACCTACCCCTACGAGCAGTACTTC.

The genes are TRBV4-3 and TRBJ1-1; no reliable D call. V lost 0 bases and J 4 bases, leaving 9 bases between the germline ends. The CDR3 contains 14 residues. The germline V gene has CDR1 LGHNA and CDR2 YSLEER. The CDR3 DNA is TGCGCCAGCAGCCAAGAATCCCGTGGCACTGAAGCTTTCTTT. Its translation is CASSQESRGTEAFF.

The chain carries TRBV4-3 and TRBJ1-1; no reliable D call. Trimming removed 1 base from V and 8 bases from J, with 14 bases in between. CDR3 length equals 14 residues. In germline, CDR1 is LGHNA, CDR2 YSLEER. The CDR3 sequence: CASSQGTFSWEAFF. The CDR3 DNA sequence: TGCGCCAGCAGCCAAGGTACATTCTCGTGGGAAGCTTTCTTT.

This chain links TRBV2 with TRBJ1-3; D is unclear. Trimming took 3 bases from V and 4 from J, leaving 13 bases between them. Germline loops: CDR1 SNHLY, CDR2 FYNNEI. This CDR3 has 15 amino acids. CDR3 region: CASSEFSTSGNTIYF. In DNA form, the CDR3 reads TGTGCCAGCAGTGAGTTCTCGACGTCAGGAAACACCATATATTTT. The complete variable domain, with remaining parts taken from reference TRBV2 and TRBJ1-3, reads EPEVTQTPSHQVTQMGQEVILRCVPISNHLYFYWYRQILGQKVEFLVSFYNNEISEKSEIFDDQFSVERPDGSNFTLKIRSTKLEDSAMYFCASSEFSTSGNTIYFGEGSWLTVV.

The J gene is TRBJ1-5, the V gene TRBV7-2; 7 nucleotides align to TRBD1. The V segment lost 5 bases and the J segment 5 bases; nucleotides outside the gene matches: 6. The germline V gene encodes CDR1 SGHTA and CDR2 FQGNSA. The CDR3 consists of 14 residues. The CDR3 sequence: CASSQDRDDQPQHF. Here the CDR3 DNA reads TGTGCCAGCAGCCAAGACAGGGACGATCAGCCCCAGCATTTT.

V is TRBV6-5 and J is TRBJ1-2; D is unresolved. The CDR3 runs 14 residues. The ends were cut back, 6 bases at V and 0 bases at J, with 11 bases in the middle. Germline values: CDR1 MNHEY, CDR2 SVGAGI. As DNA, the CDR3 is TGTGCCAGCAGAGCTGGGAGGACTAACTATGGCTACACCTTC. Translated, it gives CASRAGRTNYGYTF.

The chain joins TRBV9 to TRBJ2-1, with TRBD2 as a possible D gene (5 bases). This CDR3 spans 15 amino acids. The germline CDR1 and CDR2 sequences are SGDLS and YYNGEE. V was clipped by 0 bases and J by 8 bases, with 15 bases between them. The CDR3 DNA sequence: TGTGCCAGCAGCGTAGGACTACCACCCCGCGATGAGCAGTTCTTC. Translation gives CASSVGLPPRDEQFF.

The rearrangement joins TRBV10-1 to TRBJ1-1; D not certain. Germline CDR1 reads WNHNN; CDR2 reads SYGVQD (reference sequence). The CDR3 consists of 13 residues. Trimming removed 4 bases at V and 0 bases at J, with 6 bases between. CDR3: CASSVTLNTEAFF. The CDR3 region has the DNA TGCGCCAGCAGTGTGACTCTGAACACTGAAGCTTTCTTT.

The chain has TRBV30 and TRBJ2-5; D remains unclear. The germline V gene has CDR1 GTSNPN and CDR2 SVGIG (reference sequence). V was clipped by 0 bases and J by 7 bases, with 15 bases between them. CDR3 length: 14 amino acids. CDR3 in amino acids: CAWSVLTGSGTQYF. The CDR3 region has the DNA TGTGCCTGGAGTGTACTGACTGGGTCGGGGACCCAGTACTTC. Variable domain in full (rest from reference TRBV30 and TRBJ2-5): SQTIHQWPATLVQPVGSPLSLECTVEGTSNPNLYWYRQAAGRGLQLLFYSVGIGQISSEVPQNLSASRPQDRQFILSSKKLLLSDSGFYLCAWSVLTGSGTQYFGPGTRLLVL.

The V gene is TRBV30, the J gene TRBJ1-5; D is perhaps TRBD1 (6 bases). The CDR3 spans 19 residues. The germline V gene encodes CDR1 GTSNPN and CDR2 SVGIG (reference sequence). V was clipped by 1 base and J by 0 bases, with 22 bases between them. CDR3 loop: CAWSGYTELWDNSNQPQHF. DNA for the CDR3: TGTGCCTGGAGTGGGTACACCGAATTGTGGGACAATAGCAATCAGCCCCAGCATTTT.

The chain couples TRBV19 to TRBJ1-1; D gene ambiguous. CDR1 and CDR2 from the germline V gene are LNHDA and SQIVND (reference sequence). There are 13 residues in the CDR3. V was cut by 6 bases and J by 5 bases, with 13 bases left in between. The DNA of the CDR3 is TGTGCCAGTAGGGAGGGCGGAGGGACTGAAGCTTTCTTT. It is translated as CASREGGGTEAFF.

This sequence joins TRBV18 and TRBJ2-5; 8 positions agree with TRBD2. Unmatched junction bases numbered 9, after V lost 2 bases and J lost 1 base. In germline, CDR1 is KGHSH, CDR2 LQKENI. The CDR3 totals 17 residues. The chain's CDR3 is CASSPALQRGIQETQYF. CDR3 coding DNA: TGTGCCAGCTCACCAGCTCTACAGCGGGGGATCCAAGAGACCCAGTACTTC. Based on the CDR3 plus reference TRBV18 and TRBJ2-5, the full variable domain is NAGVMQNPRHLVRRRGQEARLRCSPMKGHSHVYWYRQLPEEGLKFMVYLQKENIIDESGMPKERFSAEFPKEGPSILRIQQVVRGDSAAYFCASSPALQRGIQETQYFGPGTRLLVL.

V is TRBV7-9 and J is TRBJ1-1; D is unclear. The CDR3 has 13 residues. Germline lookup yields CDR1 SEHNR and CDR2 FQNEAQ (reference sequence). V was shortened by 2 bases and J by 1 base, with 5 bases between the two germline ends. In DNA form, the CDR3 reads TGTGCCAGCAGCTTAAATAGGAACACTGAAGCTTTCTTT. Encoded protein: CASSLNRNTEAFF.

In DNA form, the CDR3 reads TGTGCCAGCAGCCCTTGGACAGGGTTCTCTGGAAACACCATATATTTT. Its protein is CASSPWTGFSGNTIYF. The chain is built from TRBV7-8 and TRBJ1-3; 8 nucleotides match TRBD1. Germline V gene sequence: CDR1 SGHVS, CDR2 FQNEAQ. This CDR3 comprises 16 residues. V lost 5 bases to trimming and J lost 0 bases; unmatched junction nucleotides: 6.

V usage is TRBV6-6 and J usage is TRBJ2-1; 7 positions agree with TRBD2. Trimming cost V 5 bases and J 0 bases; bases outside gene matches: 1. The germline V gene encodes CDR1 MNHNY and CDR2 SVGAGI (reference sequence). The CDR3 spans 14 residues. This CDR3 reads CASSTGGSYNEQFF. The CDR3 DNA reads TGTGCCAGCAGTACGGGGGGCTCCTACAATGAGCAGTTCTTC.

The V and J genes are TRBV30 and TRBJ1-1; TRBD1 might be the D (6 bases). Germline CDR1 GTSNPN, CDR2 SVGIG (reference sequence). The CDR3 has 11 amino acids. Between the trimmed V and J ends, which lost 1 base and 8 bases, there was a span of 8 bases. The CDR3 nucleotides are TGTGCCTGGAGTGGGGGGGGCGAAGCTTTCTTT. Translation gives CAWSGGGEAFF.

The chain couples TRBV30 to TRBJ1-3; TRBD1 matches at 7 bases. Germline CDR1 is GTSNPN and CDR2 is SVGIG (reference sequence). The CDR3 is made up of 16 amino acids. Trimming removed 0 bases from V and 4 bases from J; junction bases left unmatched: 9. The CDR3 DNA sequence: TGTGCCTGGAGTGTACCAGGGGGTCTCTCAGGAAACACCATATATTTT. This translates into CAWSVPGGLSGNTIYF.